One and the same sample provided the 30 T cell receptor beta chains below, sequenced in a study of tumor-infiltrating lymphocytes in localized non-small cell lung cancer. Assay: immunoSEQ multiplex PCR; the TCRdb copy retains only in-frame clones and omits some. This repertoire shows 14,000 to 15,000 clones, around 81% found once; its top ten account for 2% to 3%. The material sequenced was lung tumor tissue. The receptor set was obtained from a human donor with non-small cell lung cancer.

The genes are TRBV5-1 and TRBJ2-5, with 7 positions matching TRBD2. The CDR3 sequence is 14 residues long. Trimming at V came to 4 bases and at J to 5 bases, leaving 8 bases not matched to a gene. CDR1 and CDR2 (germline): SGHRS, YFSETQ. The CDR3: CASSAGSGGETQYF. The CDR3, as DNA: TGCGCCAGCAGCGCCGGGTCCGGGGGGGAGACCCAGTACTTC. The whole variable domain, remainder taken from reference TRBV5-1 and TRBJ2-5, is KAGVTQTPRYLIKTRGQQVTLSCSPISGHRSVSWYQQTPGQGLQFLFEYFSETQRNKGNFPGRFSGRQFSNSRSEMNVSTLELGDSALYLCASSAGSGGETQYFGPGTRLLVL.

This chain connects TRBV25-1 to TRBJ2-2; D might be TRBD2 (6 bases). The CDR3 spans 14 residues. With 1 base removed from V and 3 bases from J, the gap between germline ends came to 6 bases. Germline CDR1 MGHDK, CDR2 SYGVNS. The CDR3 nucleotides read TGTGCCAGCAGTGAATTAGCGGACACCGGGGAGCTGTTTTTT. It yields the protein CASSELADTGELFF.

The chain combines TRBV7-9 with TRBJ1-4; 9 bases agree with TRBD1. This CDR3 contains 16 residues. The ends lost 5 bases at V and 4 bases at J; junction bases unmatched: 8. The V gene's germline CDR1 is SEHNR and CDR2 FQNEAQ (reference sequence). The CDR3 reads CASSPPGQGINEKLFF. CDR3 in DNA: TGTGCCAGCAGCCCGCCGGGACAGGGAATTAATGAAAAACTGTTTTTT.

Here the CDR3 DNA reads TGTGCCAGCAGCTCAGGAACCTTGGCGGGAGGCTATGAGCAGTTCTTC. Its translation: CASSSGTLAGGYEQFF. The V and J genes are TRBV7-9 and TRBJ2-1; TRBD2 agrees at 8 bases. The CDR3 runs 16 residues. Germline V gene data show CDR1 as SEHNR and CDR2 as FQNEAQ (reference sequence). V shed 4 bases, J shed 8 bases, and the junction held 13 bases outside the gene matches. Supplemented by reference TRBV7-9 and TRBJ2-1, the full variable domain reads DTGVSQNPRHKITKRGQNVTFRCDPISEHNRLYWYRQTLGQGPEFLTYFQNEAQLEKSRLLSDRFSAERPKGSFSTLEIQRTEQGDSAMYLCASSSGTLAGGYEQFFGPGTRLTVL.

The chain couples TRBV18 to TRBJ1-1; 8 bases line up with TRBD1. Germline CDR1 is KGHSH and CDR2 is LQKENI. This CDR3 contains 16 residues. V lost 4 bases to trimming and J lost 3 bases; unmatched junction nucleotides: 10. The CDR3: CASSQGQAGVYTEAFF. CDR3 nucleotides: TGTGCCAGCTCACAGGGACAGGCAGGGGTTTACACTGAAGCTTTCTTT.

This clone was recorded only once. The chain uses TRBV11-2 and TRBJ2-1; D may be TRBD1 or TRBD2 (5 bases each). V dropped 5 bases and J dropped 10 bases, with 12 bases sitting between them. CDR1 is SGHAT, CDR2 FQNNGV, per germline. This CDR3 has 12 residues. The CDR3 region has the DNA TGTGCCAGCAGCCCCGGGACGCGAGAGCAGTTCTTC. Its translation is CASSPGTREQFF. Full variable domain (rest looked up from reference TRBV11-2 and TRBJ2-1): EAGVAQSPRYKIIEKRQSVAFWCNPISGHATLYWYQQILGQGPKLLIQFQNNGVVDDSQLPKDRFSAERLKGVDSTLKIQPAKLEDSAVYLCASSPGTREQFFGPGTRLTVL.

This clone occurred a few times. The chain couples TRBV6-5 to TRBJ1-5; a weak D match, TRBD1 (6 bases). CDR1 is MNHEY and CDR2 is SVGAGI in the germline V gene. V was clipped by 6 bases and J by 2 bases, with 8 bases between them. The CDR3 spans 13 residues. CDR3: CASRRTGNQPQHF. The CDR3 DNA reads TGTGCCAGCAGACGGACAGGCAATCAGCCCCAGCATTTT.

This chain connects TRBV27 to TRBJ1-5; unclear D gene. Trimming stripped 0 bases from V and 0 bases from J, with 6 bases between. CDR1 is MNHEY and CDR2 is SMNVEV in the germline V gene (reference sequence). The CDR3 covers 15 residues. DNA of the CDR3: TGTGCCAGCAGTTTATCCCACATTAGCAATCAGCCCCAGCATTTT. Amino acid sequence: CASSLSHISNQPQHF.

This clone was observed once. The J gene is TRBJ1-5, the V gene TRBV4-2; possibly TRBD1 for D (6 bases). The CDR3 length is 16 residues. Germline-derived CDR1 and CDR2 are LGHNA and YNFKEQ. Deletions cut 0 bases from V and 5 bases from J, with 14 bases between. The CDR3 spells CASSQDVGGGYQPQHF. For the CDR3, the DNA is TGTGCCAGCAGCCAAGATGTGGGAGGGGGGTATCAGCCCCAGCATTTT.

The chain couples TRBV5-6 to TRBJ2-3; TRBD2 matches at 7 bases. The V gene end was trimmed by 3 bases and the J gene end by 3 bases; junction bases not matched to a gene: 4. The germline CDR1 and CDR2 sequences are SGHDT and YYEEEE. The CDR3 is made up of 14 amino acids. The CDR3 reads CASSWGGWTDTQYF. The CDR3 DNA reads TGTGCCAGCAGCTGGGGGGGGTGGACAGATACGCAGTATTTT.

This CDR3 reads CASSFQTSGLTGELFF. As DNA, the CDR3 is TGTGCCAGCAGCTTCCAGACTAGCGGGTTGACCGGGGAGCTGTTTTTT. The gene calls are TRBV11-2 and TRBJ2-2, with 10 nucleotides matching TRBD2. Trimming cost V 3 bases and J 5 bases; bases outside gene matches: 6. CDR3 length equals 16 residues. Germline V gives CDR1 SGHAT, CDR2 FQNNGV. Full variable domain (remainder filled in from reference TRBV11-2 and TRBJ2-2): EAGVAQSPRYKIIEKRQSVAFWCNPISGHATLYWYQQILGQGPKLLIQFQNNGVVDDSQLPKDRFSAERLKGVDSTLKIQPAKLEDSAVYLCASSFQTSGLTGELFFGEGSRLTVL.

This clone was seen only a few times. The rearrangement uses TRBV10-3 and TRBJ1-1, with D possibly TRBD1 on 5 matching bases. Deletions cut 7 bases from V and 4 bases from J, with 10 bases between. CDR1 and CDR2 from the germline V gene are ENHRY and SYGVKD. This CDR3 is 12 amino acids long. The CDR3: CAIKEGTTEAFF. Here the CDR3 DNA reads TGTGCCATCAAGGAGGGGACCACTGAAGCTTTCTTT.

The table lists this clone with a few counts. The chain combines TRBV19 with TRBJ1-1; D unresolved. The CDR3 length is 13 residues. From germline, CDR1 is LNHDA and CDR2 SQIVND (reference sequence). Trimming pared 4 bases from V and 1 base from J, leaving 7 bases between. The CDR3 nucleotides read TGTGCCAGTAGTAAGCAGGAGAACACTGAAGCTTTCTTT. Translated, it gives CASSKQENTEAFF.

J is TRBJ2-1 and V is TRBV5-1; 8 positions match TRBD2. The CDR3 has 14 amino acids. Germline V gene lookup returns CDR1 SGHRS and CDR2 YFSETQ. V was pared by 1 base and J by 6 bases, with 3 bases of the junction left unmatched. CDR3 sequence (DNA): TGCGCCAGCAGCTTGCAGAGCGGGAGCAATGAGCAGTTCTTC. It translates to CASSLQSGSNEQFF.

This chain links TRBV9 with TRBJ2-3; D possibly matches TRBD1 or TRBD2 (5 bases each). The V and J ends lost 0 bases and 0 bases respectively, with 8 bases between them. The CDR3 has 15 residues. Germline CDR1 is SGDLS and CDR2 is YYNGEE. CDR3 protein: CASSVGGGSTDTQYF. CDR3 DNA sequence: TGTGCCAGCAGCGTAGGGGGCGGGAGCACAGATACGCAGTATTTT.

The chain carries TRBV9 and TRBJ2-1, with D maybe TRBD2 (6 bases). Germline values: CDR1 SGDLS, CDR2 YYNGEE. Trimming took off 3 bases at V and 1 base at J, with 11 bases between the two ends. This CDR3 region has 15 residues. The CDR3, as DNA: TGTGCCAGCAGCGCCGGGAGAGGTTCCTACAATGAGCAGTTCTTC. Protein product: CASSAGRGSYNEQFF.

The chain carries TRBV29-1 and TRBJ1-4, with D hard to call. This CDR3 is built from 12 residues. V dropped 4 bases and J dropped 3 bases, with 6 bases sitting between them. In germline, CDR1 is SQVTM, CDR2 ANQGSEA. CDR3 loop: CSVVGANEKLFF. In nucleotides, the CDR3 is TGCAGCGTTGTAGGTGCTAATGAAAAACTGTTTTTT.

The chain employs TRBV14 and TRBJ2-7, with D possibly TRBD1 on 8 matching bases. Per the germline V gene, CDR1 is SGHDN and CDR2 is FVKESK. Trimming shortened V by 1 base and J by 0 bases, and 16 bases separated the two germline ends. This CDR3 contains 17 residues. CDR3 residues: CASSQGSTGGVSYEQYF. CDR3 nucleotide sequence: TGTGCCAGCAGCCAAGGGTCTACAGGGGGGGTCTCCTACGAGCAGTACTTC.

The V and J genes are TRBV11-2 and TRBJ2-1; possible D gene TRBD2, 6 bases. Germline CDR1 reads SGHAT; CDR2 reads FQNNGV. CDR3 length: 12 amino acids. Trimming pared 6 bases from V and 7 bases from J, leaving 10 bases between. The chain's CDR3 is CASRTRWNEQFF. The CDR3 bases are TGTGCCAGCAGGACTAGGTGGAATGAGCAGTTCTTC.

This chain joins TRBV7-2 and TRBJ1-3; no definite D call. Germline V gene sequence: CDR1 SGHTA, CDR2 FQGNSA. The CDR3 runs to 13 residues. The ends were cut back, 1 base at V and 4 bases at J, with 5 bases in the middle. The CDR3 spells CASSLVIGNTIYF. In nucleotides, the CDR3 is TGTGCCAGCAGCTTAGTTATAGGAAACACCATATATTTT.

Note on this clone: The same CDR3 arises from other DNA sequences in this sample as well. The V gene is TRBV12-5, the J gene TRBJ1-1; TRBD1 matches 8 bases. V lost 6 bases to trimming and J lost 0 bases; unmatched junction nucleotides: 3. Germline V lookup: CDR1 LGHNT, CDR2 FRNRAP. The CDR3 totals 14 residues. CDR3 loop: CASGGQAMNTEAFF. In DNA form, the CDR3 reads TGTGCTAGTGGGGGACAGGCAATGAACACTGAAGCTTTCTTT.

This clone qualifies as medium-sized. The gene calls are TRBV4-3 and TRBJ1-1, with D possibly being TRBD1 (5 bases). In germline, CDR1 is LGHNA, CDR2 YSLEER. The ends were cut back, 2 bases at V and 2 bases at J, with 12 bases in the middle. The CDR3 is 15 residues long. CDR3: CASSQLRTGNTEAFF. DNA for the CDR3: TGCGCCAGCAGCCAACTGAGAACAGGAAACACTGAAGCTTTCTTT.

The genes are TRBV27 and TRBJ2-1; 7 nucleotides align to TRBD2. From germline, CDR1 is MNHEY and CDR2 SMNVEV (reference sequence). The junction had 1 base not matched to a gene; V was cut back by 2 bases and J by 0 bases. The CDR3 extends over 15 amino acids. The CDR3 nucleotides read TGTGCCAGCAGTTTAGAGCGGGGCTCCTACAATGAGCAGTTCTTC. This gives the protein CASSLERGSYNEQFF.

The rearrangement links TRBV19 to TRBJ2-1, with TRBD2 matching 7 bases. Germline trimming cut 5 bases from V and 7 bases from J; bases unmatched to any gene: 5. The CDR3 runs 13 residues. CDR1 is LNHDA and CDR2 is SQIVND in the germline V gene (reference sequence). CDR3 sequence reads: CASSRPGGNEQFF. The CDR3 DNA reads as TGTGCCAGTAGTCGCCCGGGGGGTAATGAGCAGTTCTTC.

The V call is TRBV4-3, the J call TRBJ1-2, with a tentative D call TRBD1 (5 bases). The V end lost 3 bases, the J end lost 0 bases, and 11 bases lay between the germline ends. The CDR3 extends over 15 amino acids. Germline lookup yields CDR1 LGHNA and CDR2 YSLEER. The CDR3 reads CASSHTGGTNYGYTF. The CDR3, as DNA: TGCGCCAGCAGCCATACTGGGGGGACTAACTATGGCTACACCTTC.

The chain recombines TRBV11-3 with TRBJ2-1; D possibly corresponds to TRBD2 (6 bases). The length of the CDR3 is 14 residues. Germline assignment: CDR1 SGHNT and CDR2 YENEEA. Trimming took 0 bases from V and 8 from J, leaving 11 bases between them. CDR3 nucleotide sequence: TGTGCCAGCAGCTTAGATCGAGGAGGGGATGAGCAGTTCTTC. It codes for CASSLDRGGDEQFF.

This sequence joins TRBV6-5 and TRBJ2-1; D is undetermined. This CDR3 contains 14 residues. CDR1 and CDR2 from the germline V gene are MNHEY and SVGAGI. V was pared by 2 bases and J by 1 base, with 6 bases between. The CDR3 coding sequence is TGTGCCAGCAGTTACGCGCGGTCCTACAATGAGCAGTTCTTC. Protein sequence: CASSYARSYNEQFF.

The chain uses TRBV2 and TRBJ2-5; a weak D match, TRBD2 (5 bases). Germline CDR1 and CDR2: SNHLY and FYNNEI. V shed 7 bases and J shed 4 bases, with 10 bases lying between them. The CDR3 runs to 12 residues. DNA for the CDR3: TGTGCCAGCACCAGAGGGATAGAGACCCAGTACTTC. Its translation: CASTRGIETQYF.

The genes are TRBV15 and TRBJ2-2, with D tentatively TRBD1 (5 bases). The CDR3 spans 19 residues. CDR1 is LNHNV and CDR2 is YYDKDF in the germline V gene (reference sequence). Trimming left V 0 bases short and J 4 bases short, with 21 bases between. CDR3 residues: CATSRDYPLGQATTGELFF. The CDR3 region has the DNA TGTGCCACCAGCAGAGATTATCCCTTGGGGCAGGCGACCACCGGGGAGCTGTTTTTT.

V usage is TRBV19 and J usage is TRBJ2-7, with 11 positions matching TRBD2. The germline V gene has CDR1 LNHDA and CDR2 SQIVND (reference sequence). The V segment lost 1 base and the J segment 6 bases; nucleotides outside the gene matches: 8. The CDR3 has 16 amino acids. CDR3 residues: CASSIGSGTSGGEQYF. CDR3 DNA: TGTGCCAGTAGTATAGGTTCCGGGACTAGCGGCGGCGAGCAGTACTTC. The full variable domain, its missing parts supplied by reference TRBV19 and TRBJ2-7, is DGGITQSPKYLFRKEGQNVTLSCEQNLNHDAMYWYRQDPGQGLRLIYYSQIVNDFQKGDIAEGYSVSREKKESFPLTVTSAQKNPTAFYLCASSIGSGTSGGEQYFGPGTRLTVT.